The entry below describes one TCR beta chain. This clonotype was counted only a few times. The target of this receptor is not known. It has no much larger one-base neighbor in the sample; base qualities were not kept. This specimen belongs to a study of T-cell memory formation after mild COVID-19 (dated by TCRdb to about 2021). Looking at the study overall: Most TCR sequence clusters were specific to one of the two donors. Longitudinal TCRalpha and TCRbeta repertoire sequencing tracked T-cell clones expanding and contracting after mild COVID-19 in a couple of donors. Two young, previously healthy adult volunteers, one female and one male, were included in the cohort. Findings and caveats that apply to the study as a whole: The study included only a couple of mild cases, and larger cohorts that include severe cases with pre-infection samples were judged to be necessary. Contracting CD4+ clones turned up mainly in the CM and EM memory subsets, whereas EMRA was where CD8+ clones were enriched. Some responding clones were found in pre-infection memory, which suggests that pre-existing cross-reactive memory T cells took part in the SARS-CoV-2 response. The second-wave clones that peaked on day 37 were not confirmed to be SARS-CoV-2 specific. Balanced CD4/CD8 phenotypes were observed for clones contracting from day 15 to 85, whereas a bias towards CD4+ was observed for a second wave of clones expanding from day 15 to 37.

Instrument used: Illumina NovaSeq 6000. TCRalpha and TCRbeta cDNA libraries were built by 5'RACE with constant-segment primers, adding sample barcodes and unique molecular identifiers. Trizol reagent was used to extract RNA from every sample. The libraries were amplified in two PCR steps, and the second step added a second sample barcode and Illumina TruSeq adapters. The libraries were sequenced on an Illumina NovaSeq using 2 x 150 bp paired-end reads. As for the original processing: The reads were demultiplexed and collapsed into UMI-guided consensus sequences using migec v1.2.7. With mixcr v2.1.11, UMI consensuses were aligned to TRA and TRB V and J templates and assembled into clonotypes. Clonotypes were classified as expanded or contracted when called significant by both edgeR and NoisET, with noise models trained on biological replicates. For edgeR calls, the cutoffs were a false discovery rate-adjusted p below 0.01 and a log2 fold-change threshold of 1. As an exploratory analysis of dynamics, max-normalized trajectories of the 1000 most abundant clonotypes were examined by PCA with hierarchical clustering. Separately sequenced CD4+ and CD8+ repertoires were used to assign the CD4 or CD8 phenotype of responding clones. TCRdb trimmed the raw reads at Q25, called clones with MiXCR and kept productive beta chains. Rows merge per CDR3 protein into single entries with the most common DNA and genes. The V and J calls were determined by TCRdb, not by the authors. This sample is represented by about 180,000 distinct CDR3 sequences; roughly 20% of them were singletons. 3.9% of the sample is taken by the ten largest.

PBMCs were isolated by Ficoll-Paque density gradient centrifugation. From a lookup of the germline V gene, CDR1 and CDR2 are LGHNA and YNFKEQ. The junction shows trimming of 0 bases on V and 2 bases on J, and the gene matches do not reach 4 bases of it. The CDR3 contains 18 residues, cysteine and phenylalanine counted. Kept here is only the CDR3 DNA, which spans 54 bases and is read in frame from base 1. This receptor was obtained from a man between 18 and 35 years old who had mild COVID-19 (a few samples of this study predate the infection). The sample titles of this study are shuffled in the database, so cell type and time point are left out; the donor was told from shared clones. Sample: PBMCs or a T cell subset sorted from them (not recorded which). Recombination connected TRBV4-2 to TRBJ2-3; TRBD2 matches 14 bases in the middle. The DNA reads TGTGCCAGCAGCCAAGAAGGGACTAGCGGGGGAAACACAGATACGCAGTATTTT. Its product reads: CASSQEGTSGGNTDTQYF.